This T cell receptor beta chain was sequenced for a study of blood T cell repertoires in COVID-19. Study-level information: The cDNA or gDNA used as material had been derived from T cells, B-cell-depleted T cells, or PBMCs.

TCRdb keeps only in-frame clones here, not all; method: immunoSEQ multiplex PCR. This table holds around 250,000 clones, about four fifths found once. CDR1 is SGHRS, CDR2 YFSETQ, per germline. The V gene end was trimmed by 4 bases and the J gene end by 0 bases; junction bases not matched to a gene: 6. The CDR3 has 15 amino acids. This sequence joins TRBV5-1 and TRBJ2-7; 8 nucleotides align to TRBD1. Sequencing was done on a sample of peripheral blood. The clonotype comes from a man between 25 and 39 years old who had recovered from COVID-19. The CDR3 here is CASSGGGQGSYEQYF. CDR3 DNA: TGCGCCAGCAGCGGGGGTGGACAGGGCTCCTACGAGCAGTACTTC.